This T cell receptor beta chain originates from a study of tumor-infiltrating lymphocytes in primary liver carcinoma. Study summary: The patients, men and women alike, were aged 30 to 69 years. Regarding the study as a whole: Pairs of tumor regions overlapped more than tumor-adjacent and tumor-blood pairs did.

TCR beta cDNA came from approximately 490 ng total RNA, primed with a constant-region primer. It was through three nested multiplex PCR rounds of slightly modified ARM-PCR that TCR beta libraries arose. It was with TRBV1-TRBV30 forward primers and a C-beta reverse primer that the first two PCR rounds were run, at around 9 cycles each. MiXCR was run by TCRdb on the multiplex PCR reads, yielding one entry per CDR3 protein. The sample lists about 300,000 distinct CDR3 sequences, 60% to 80% occurring once. Of note for this clonotype: Its matching antigen is unknown.

Researchers drew blood RNA from unsorted whole blood and extracted germline DNA as well. The researchers drew 3.5 to 5 milliliters of peripheral blood before surgery. Trimming removed 3 bases from V and 5 bases from J, with 13 bases in between. This CDR3 comprises 14 residues. Germline loops: CDR1 MDHEN, CDR2 SYDVKM. This chain uses TRBV28 with TRBJ1-1, with D possibly being TRBD1 (5 bases). The receptor's source is a man aged 35-49 years with primary liver carcinoma and hepatitis B virus infection. Sequenced sample: peripheral blood. CDR3 region: CASSLWGDRTEAFF. In DNA, the CDR3 is TGTGCCAGCAGTTTGTGGGGGGATCGGACTGAAGCTTTCTTT.